The T cell receptor (beta chain) described here comes from a study of EBV T-cell therapy then PD-1 blockade in nasopharyngeal carcinoma (dated by TCRdb to about 2021). The CDR3 measures 18 amino acids from cysteine to phenylalanine. Only the CDR3 portion is preserved as DNA: 54 bases, with reading frame beginning at the first base. CDR1 MNHEY and CDR2 SVGEGT are derived from the germline V gene. The junction shows trimming of 0 bases on V and 0 bases on J, plus 18 bases between the germline ends. Turning to this clone: Its antigen has not been determined. No per-base quality is available; no much larger clone lies one base away.

In light of the paper, this sample's treatment or condition label describes: AdE1-LMPpoly-expanded autologous EBV-specific T-cell therapy followed by anti-PD-1 nivolumab. The Qiagen DNeasy Kit was used to extract genomic DNA from the sorted cells. The immunoSEQ platform was used for deep sequencing of the TCR beta chain. Under the source paper's analysis protocol: The immunoSEQ Analyzer software was used to analyze the repertoire data. TCRdb provides this immuneACCESS table in a form limited to in-frame rearrangements. Some clones are lacking; in checked studies, under half of them reflect an unresolved V gene, and why the rest are absent is not known. That table furnishes V, J and clone size, whereas the DNA furnished D and trimming. This sample gives approximately 23,000 clones in total; 65% to 85% of them show up just once. The ten largest clones represent 20% to 30% of the sample.

The TCR comes from a man between 35 and 55 years old with nasopharyngeal carcinoma. The chain links TRBV6-2 or TRBV6-3 with TRBJ2-7, and the D gene may be TRBD2, 5 bases matching. The source material was CD8+ T cells from blood, sampled at day -245 from a patient whose treatment included autologous EBV-specific T cells and nivolumab. The CDR3 sequence is CASSYSTVRTGSSYEQYF. The base sequence is TGTGCCAGCAGTTACTCGACCGTCCGGACGGGGAGCTCCTACGAGCAGTACTTC.